This record looks at one TCR beta chain sequence and its context. The antigen is unknown. Each sorted subset replicate got 200 ng genomic DNA, 25,000 to 35,000 genomes. Method: immunoSEQ multiplex PCR; TCRdb's copy keeps in-frame clones and lacks some. The data hold over 2 million clones, with about 95% observed a single time. Terminally differentiated effector memory CD45RA+ cells were left out of the naive CD8 fraction, which was CD45RO-negative and positively selected for CCR7. The data belong to a study of shared clonotypes between healthy human individuals. Findings and caveats of the study: Researchers sampled only blood; tissue repertoires likely differ. Although depth was large, rarefaction showed that sequencing of the sorted subsets was incomplete.

Germline V gene lookup returns CDR1 SQVTM and CDR2 ANQGSEA. The CDR3 consists of 13 residues. V lost 0 bases, J lost 5 bases, and 8 bases lay in between. The clonotype was recovered from a man aged 18 to 30 in good health. The material sequenced was naive CD8+ T cells sorted from blood. This chain uses TRBV29-1 with TRBJ2-1, with D possibly matching TRBD2 (5 bases). The CDR3 DNA reads TGCAGCGTTGAAGATCCGGGGAACAATGAGCAGTTCTTC. It codes for CSVEDPGNNEQFF.